Following are 8 T cell receptor beta chains from one sample sequenced in a study of blood T cell repertoires in COVID-19. The method was immunoSEQ multiplex PCR; TCRdb's version includes in-frame clones alone and lacks a portion of them. The repertoire holds 200,000 or so clones, with roughly nine tenths as singletons. The specimen sequenced was peripheral blood. The receptors were gathered from a woman in her seventies with acute or convalescent COVID-19.

This chain joins TRBV27 and TRBJ2-2, with TRBD1 matching 11 bases. The trim removed 2 bases at V and 6 bases at J, leaving 14 bases unmatched. CDR1 and CDR2 (germline): MNHEY, SMNVEV (reference sequence). This CDR3 comprises 19 residues. For the CDR3, the DNA is TGTGCCAGCAGTTTAGGGCAACGATTGGGACAGGGGGGCCCCGGGGAGCTGTTTTTT. Its translation: CASSLGQRLGQGGPGELFF.

The chain recombines TRBV18 with TRBJ1-1, with a tentative D call TRBD1 (6 bases). V lost 4 bases to trimming and J lost 2 bases, with 8 bases between them. CDR1 is KGHSH, CDR2 LQKENI, per germline. This CDR3 spans 13 amino acids. CDR3 in DNA: TGTGCCAGCTCACAACAGGGTAACACTGAAGCTTTCTTT. Protein sequence: CASSQQGNTEAFF.

For the CDR3, the DNA is TGTGCCAGCAGCGCGGGGGGGGACACTGAAGCTTTCTTT. Amino acids: CASSAGGDTEAFF. The genes are TRBV13 and TRBJ1-1; D may be TRBD1 (5 bases). The length of the CDR3 is 13 residues. The V gene lost 5 bases and the J gene lost 3 bases, with 10 bases spanning the gap. Germline V gives CDR1 PRHDT, CDR2 FYEKMQ (reference sequence).

This chain connects TRBV27 to TRBJ1-1, with 7 bases that match TRBD1. The CDR3 extends over 14 amino acids. Germline assignment: CDR1 MNHEY and CDR2 SMNVEV (reference sequence). J was trimmed by 1 base and V by 5 bases; bases with no gene match: 4. DNA of the CDR3: TGTGCCAGCAGTGCGCGACAGGGGAACACTGAAGCTTTCTTT. Protein sequence: CASSARQGNTEAFF.

J is TRBJ2-1 and V is TRBV6-5; D not certain. CDR1 is MNHEY, CDR2 SVGAGI, per germline. This CDR3 is built from 15 residues. V dropped 2 bases and J dropped 5 bases, with 13 bases sitting between them. Here the CDR3 reads CASSYGRGPNNEQFF. Here the CDR3 DNA reads TGTGCCAGCAGTTACGGTCGTGGCCCCAACAATGAGCAGTTCTTC.

V usage is TRBV7-2 and J usage is TRBJ2-7; the D is unclear. CDR1 and CDR2 (germline): SGHTA, FQGNSA. V lost 1 base, J lost 4 bases, and 8 bases lay in between. CDR3 size: 13 residues. CDR3: CASSLDQVYEQYF. In DNA, the CDR3 is TGTGCCAGCAGCTTAGATCAGGTGTACGAGCAGTACTTC.

This clone was counted only a few times. This chain connects TRBV19 to TRBJ1-1; the D gene is possibly TRBD1 (5 bases). In germline, CDR1 is LNHDA, CDR2 SQIVND (reference sequence). Trimming took 3 bases from V and 6 from J, leaving 11 bases between them. This CDR3 has 13 amino acids. CDR3 sequence (DNA): TGTGCCAGTAGTATGGGTCGGGGGGCTGAAGCTTTCTTT. Translating it yields CASSMGRGAEAFF. Looking up the rest from reference TRBV19 and TRBJ1-1 gives the full variable domain: DGGITQSPKYLFRKEGQNVTLSCEQNLNHDAMYWYRQDPGQGLRLIYYSQIVNDFQKGDIAEGYSVSREKKESFPLTVTSAQKNPTAFYLCASSMGRGAEAFFGQGTRLTVV.

The chain links TRBV2 to TRBJ1-2, with TRBD1 matching over 10 bases. In germline, CDR1 is SNHLY, CDR2 FYNNEI. The CDR3 length is 14 residues. V dropped 6 bases and J dropped 7; count of bases not matched to a gene: 8. The CDR3 loop reads CASSGTGAQSGYTF. CDR3 bases: TGTGCCAGCAGCGGGACAGGGGCGCAAAGTGGCTACACCTTC. Based on the CDR3 plus reference TRBV2 and TRBJ1-2, the full variable domain is EPEVTQTPSHQVTQMGQEVILRCVPISNHLYFYWYRQILGQKVEFLVSFYNNEISEKSEIFDDQFSVERPDGSNFTLKIRSTKLEDSAMYFCASSGTGAQSGYTFGSGTRLTVV.